This TCR beta chain comes out of a study of blood T cell repertoires in COVID-19. Study-wide context: Sources were T cells, B-cell-depleted T cells, or PBMCs; the material itself was cDNA or gDNA.

With V trimmed by 9 bases and J by 3 bases, 7 bases remained unmatched. The CDR3 is 14 residues long. The germline CDR1 and CDR2 sequences are MNHNS and SASEGT. The protocol was immunoSEQ multiplex PCR, while the TCRdb copy is restricted to in-frame clones and leaves out a portion. The profile covers over 130,000 clones, with roughly 87% appearing a single time and about 4.2% taken by the ten largest. The chain couples TRBV6-1 to TRBJ1-5; TRBD1 matches 8 bases. The material sequenced was peripheral blood. The source is a woman aged 60 to 75 with active or convalescent COVID-19. The CDR3 coding sequence is TGTGCCAGTATGACAGGGGTATACAATCAGCCCCAGCATTTT. This sequence encodes CASMTGVYNQPQHF.